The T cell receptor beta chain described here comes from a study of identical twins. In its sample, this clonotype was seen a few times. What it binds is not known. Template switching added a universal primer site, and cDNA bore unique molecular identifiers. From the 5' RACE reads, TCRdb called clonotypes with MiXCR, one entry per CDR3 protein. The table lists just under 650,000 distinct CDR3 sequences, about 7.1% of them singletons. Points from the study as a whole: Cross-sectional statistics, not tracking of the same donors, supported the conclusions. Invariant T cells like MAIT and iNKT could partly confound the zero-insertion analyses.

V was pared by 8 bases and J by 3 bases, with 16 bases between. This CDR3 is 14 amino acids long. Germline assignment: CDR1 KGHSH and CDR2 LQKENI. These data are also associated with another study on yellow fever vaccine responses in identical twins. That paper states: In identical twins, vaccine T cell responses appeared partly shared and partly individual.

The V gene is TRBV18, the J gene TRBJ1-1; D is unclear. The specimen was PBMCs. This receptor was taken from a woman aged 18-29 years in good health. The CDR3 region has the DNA TGTGCCAGCCTTCTCAGGACGATCCACACTGAAGCTTTCTTT. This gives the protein CASLLRTIHTEAFF.